Presented here are 30 T cell receptor beta chains from one specimen sequenced in a study of human versus mouse CDR3 diversity and MHC coevolution (dated by TCRdb to the late 2010s). Library preparation employed the immunoSEQ multiplex PCR assay. The table was pulled from immuneACCESS by TCRdb, which kept in-frame rearrangements only. Such tables lose some clones; where checked, under half of the loss comes from unresolved V genes, and the rest has no known cause. The sample table holds about 83,000 clones, of which just under 95% were seen once. The top ten constitute more than 0.13% of the sample. Sequenced sample: naive CD4+ T cells from blood. The sample's cell subset or site label, decoded: CD45RO-negative CD62L-positive naive CD4 T cells. The source is a person aged 25-75 years in good health.

This chain uses TRBV29-1 with TRBJ2-7; no clear D gene. The CDR3 has 14 residues. Deletions cut 4 bases from V and 0 bases from J, with 13 bases between. From germline, CDR1 is SQVTM and CDR2 ANQGSEA. The CDR3 sequence is CSVAALGSSYEQYF. DNA for the CDR3: TGCAGCGTTGCCGCCCTCGGGTCCTCCTACGAGCAGTACTTC.

Points on this clone: Other DNA sequences in the sample encode the same CDR3. The V and J genes are TRBV28 and TRBJ1-1; 8 nucleotides align to TRBD1. Germline assignment: CDR1 MDHEN and CDR2 SYDVKM. The CDR3 contains 14 residues. V was pared by 9 bases and J by 3 bases, with 9 bases of the junction left unmatched. CDR3 protein: CASGTGVGYTEAFF. CDR3 coding DNA: TGTGCCAGTGGGACAGGCGTGGGGTACACTGAAGCTTTCTTT.

The gene calls are TRBV5-1 and TRBJ1-1; the D gene is possibly TRBD1 (5 bases). CDR1 is SGHRS and CDR2 is YFSETQ in the germline V gene. The germline V and J ends were trimmed by 3 bases and 1 base, with 10 bases remaining between them. This CDR3 is 14 amino acids long. CDR3 in amino acids: CASSYQGGNTEAFF. Written as DNA, the CDR3 is TGCGCCAGCAGCTACCAGGGTGGGAACACTGAAGCTTTCTTT. The full variable domain, its missing parts supplied by reference TRBV5-1 and TRBJ1-1, is KAGVTQTPRYLIKTRGQQVTLSCSPISGHRSVSWYQQTPGQGLQFLFEYFSETQRNKGNFPGRFSGRQFSNSRSEMNVSTLELGDSALYLCASSYQGGNTEAFFGQGTRLTVV.

This chain connects TRBV7-9 to TRBJ2-7; TRBD1 matches 7 bases. Germline loops: CDR1 SEHNR, CDR2 FQNEAQ (reference sequence). CDR3 length equals 13 residues. V was clipped by 3 bases and J by 6 bases; unmatched bases: 5. CDR3 sequence: CASSFVTGSEQYF. The CDR3 coding sequence is TGTGCCAGCAGCTTCGTGACAGGGAGCGAGCAGTACTTC.

The chain couples TRBV19 to TRBJ1-5; D is perhaps TRBD1 (6 bases). CDR1 and CDR2 from the germline V gene are LNHDA and SQIVND (reference sequence). Trimming shortened V by 5 bases and J by 3 bases, and 14 bases separated the two germline ends. CDR3 length: 15 residues. The CDR3 is CASSEGQRTNQPQHF. The CDR3 region has the DNA TGTGCCAGTAGTGAGGGACAACGCACCAATCAGCCCCAGCATTTT.

This chain connects TRBV11-2 to TRBJ2-5; D is unresolved. The DNA end is more similar to TRBJ2-7, so the J call may be wrong. CDR1 SGHAT and CDR2 FQNNGV come from the germline V gene. This CDR3 has 12 residues. In nucleotides, the CDR3 is TGTGCCAGCAGCGATTCCTCCTACGAGCAGTACTTC. This gives the protein CASSDSSYEQYF.

The chain uses TRBV25-1 and TRBJ2-4, with D possibly being TRBD1 (6 bases). V was pared by 3 bases and J by 6 bases, with 12 bases between. Germline V gives CDR1 MGHDK, CDR2 SYGVNS. The CDR3 extends over 14 amino acids. Written as DNA, the CDR3 is TGTGCCAGCAGTGACTCGGCAGGGGTAAACATTCAGTACTTC. It encodes CASSDSAGVNIQYF.

The J gene is TRBJ2-2, the V gene TRBV5-1; 9 bases are shared with TRBD1. Germline values: CDR1 SGHRS, CDR2 YFSETQ. The CDR3 has 16 amino acids. The ends lost 6 bases at V and 7 bases at J; junction bases unmatched: 13. CDR3 amino acids: CASTLGGTGSSGELFF. The CDR3 bases are TGCGCCAGCACCCTTGGTGGGACAGGGTCCAGCGGGGAGCTGTTTTTT.

This sequence joins TRBV9 and TRBJ2-5; 8 bases map to TRBD2. Trimming at V came to 3 bases and at J to 12 bases, leaving 28 bases not matched to a gene. The CDR3 sequence is 19 residues long. From germline, CDR1 is SGDLS and CDR2 YYNGEE. The CDR3 nucleotides are TGTGCCAGCAGCGCCTTTAGTCACCACCGGGGGGGGGCTGGACCACCCGAGTACTTC. Translation gives CASSAFSHHRGGAGPPEYF.

The DNA for the CDR3 is TGTGCCAGCAGCCCCGGGACAGCCGGAAACACCATATATTTT. This gives the protein CASSPGTAGNTIYF. The chain employs TRBV7-2 and TRBJ1-3, with 7 nucleotides matching TRBD1. The trim removed 5 bases at V and 4 bases at J, leaving 5 bases unmatched. This CDR3 is 14 amino acids long. Germline CDR1 and CDR2: SGHTA and FQGNSA.

The chain is built from TRBV6-5 and TRBJ1-3, with 8 bases fitting TRBD1. CDR1 is MNHEY and CDR2 is SVGAGI in the germline V gene. This CDR3 spans 16 amino acids. V dropped 2 bases and J dropped 4; count of bases not matched to a gene: 7. The CDR3 DNA follows: TGTGCCAGCAGTTACCAGGGGGCACCGTTAGGAAACACCATATATTTT. Encoded protein: CASSYQGAPLGNTIYF.

The rearrangement links TRBV2 to TRBJ2-1; 9 bases map to TRBD2. Unmatched junction bases numbered 2, after V lost 5 bases and J lost 0 bases. Germline values: CDR1 SNHLY, CDR2 FYNNEI. The CDR3 sequence is 15 residues long. The CDR3 region has the DNA TGTGCCAGCAGTTTAGCGGGAGACTCCTACAATGAGCAGTTCTTC. Its protein is CASSLAGDSYNEQFF.

The chain recombines TRBV21-1 with TRBJ2-2; TRBD2 is the table's D call, not checked against the DNA. TRBV21-1 is a pseudogene locus. There are 14 residues in the CDR3. CDR3 nucleotide sequence: TGTGCCAGCAGCAAAGAAGGAGCTCCCGGGGAGCTGTTTTTT. It codes for CASSKEGAPGELFF.

Concerning this clone itself: Other DNA sequences in the same sample also yield this CDR3. The chain uses TRBV27 and TRBJ2-7, with 7 positions matching TRBD1. CDR1 is MNHEY and CDR2 is SMNVEV in the germline V gene (reference sequence). The CDR3 has 14 residues. V lost 3 bases, J lost 7 bases, and 9 bases stayed unmatched. The CDR3, as DNA: TGTGCCAGCAGTTTTAGGACAGGTAATAAGGAGCAGTACTTC. Protein sequence: CASSFRTGNKEQYF.

The chain has TRBV7-6 and TRBJ2-1; 8 bases are shared with TRBD2. Germline-derived CDR1 and CDR2 are SGHVS and FNYEAQ. The length of the CDR3 is 17 residues. Germline trimming cut 3 bases from V and 7 bases from J; bases unmatched to any gene: 14. The CDR3 protein is CASSFMGLAGRTNEQFF. In DNA, the CDR3 is TGTGCCAGCAGCTTCATGGGTCTAGCGGGCCGAACGAATGAGCAGTTCTTC.

This chain connects TRBV18 to TRBJ2-1; the match to TRBD2 covers 9 bases. Germline CDR1 and CDR2: KGHSH and LQKENI. CDR3 length: 22 residues. Unmatched junction bases numbered 28, after V lost 6 bases and J lost 4 bases. Here the CDR3 reads CASSQGPKSSGNPKPLYNEQFF. In nucleotides, the CDR3 is TGTGCCAGCTCTCAAGGTCCCAAGTCTAGCGGGAACCCTAAACCCCTATACAATGAGCAGTTCTTC.

This clone occurred once. The V and J genes are TRBV9 and TRBJ2-5, with a weak D call TRBD2 (7 bases). V was shortened by 0 bases and J by 5 bases, with 14 bases between the two germline ends. The CDR3 has 15 residues. CDR1 and CDR2 (germline): SGDLS, YYNGEE. CDR3 protein: CASSVGGGRWETQYF. In nucleotides, the CDR3 is TGTGCCAGCAGCGTAGGGGGGGGGCGATGGGAGACCCAGTACTTC.

The chain couples TRBV18 to TRBJ2-4; 10 positions agree with TRBD1. This CDR3 region has 12 residues. Looked up from germline, CDR1 is KGHSH and CDR2 is LQKENI. The V gene end was trimmed by 6 bases and the J gene end by 13 bases; junction bases not matched to a gene: 6. This chain's CDR3 is CASSSGTGAQYF. In DNA form, the CDR3 reads TGTGCCAGCTCCTCCGGGACAGGGGCCCAGTACTTC.

This chain uses TRBV6-5 with TRBJ2-7; perhaps TRBD1 as D (5 bases). V lost 2 bases and J lost 3, with 11 bases in between. The germline V gene has CDR1 MNHEY and CDR2 SVGAGI. The CDR3 extends over 14 amino acids. This CDR3 reads CASSYDGRGYEQYF. The CDR3 DNA sequence: TGTGCCAGCAGTTACGACGGTAGGGGCTACGAGCAGTACTTC.

The V gene is TRBV2, the J gene TRBJ1-2; D uncertain. Trimming stripped 2 bases from V and 6 bases from J, with 13 bases between. The CDR3 covers 14 residues. Germline V gene data show CDR1 as SNHLY and CDR2 as FYNNEI. The CDR3 nucleotides read TGTGCCAGCAGTGAACTGGCGACTTTGGATGGCTACACCTTC. Its protein is CASSELATLDGYTF.

There are a few counts of this clone. V and J are TRBV7-2 and TRBJ2-6; 12 bases map to TRBD2. This CDR3 comprises 18 residues. Germline V CDR1 and CDR2: SGHTA, FQGNSA. V was pared by 2 bases and J by 4 bases, with 6 bases of the junction left unmatched. CDR3 bases: TGTGCCAGCAGCTTACTAGCGGGGGGGCCTTCGGGGGCCAACGTCCTGACTTTC. Translated: CASSLLAGGPSGANVLTF. Supplemented by reference TRBV7-2 and TRBJ2-6, the full variable domain reads GAGVSQSPSNKVTEKGKDVELRCDPISGHTALYWYRQSLGQGLEFLIYFQGNSAPDKSGLPSDRFSAERTGGSVSTLTIQRTQQEDSAVYLCASSLLAGGPSGANVLTFGAGSRLTVL.

The gene calls are TRBV5-5 and TRBJ1-1; D perhaps matches TRBD1 (6 bases). Germline V CDR1 and CDR2: SGHKS, YYEKEE (reference sequence). Trimming took 0 bases from V and 5 from J, leaving 14 bases between them. The CDR3 covers 15 residues. Written as DNA, the CDR3 is TGTGCCAGCAGCTTGGAACCACAGGGTATGACTGAAGCTTTCTTT. Translation gives CASSLEPQGMTEAFF.

The chain is built from TRBV16 and TRBJ1-1; 7 positions match TRBD1. The ends lost 4 bases at V and 6 bases at J; junction bases unmatched: 11. CDR1 and CDR2 from the germline V gene are KGHSY and FQNENV. This CDR3 region has 15 residues. The CDR3 here is CASSLTPGGISEAFF. CDR3 bases: TGTGCCAGCAGCCTAACGCCAGGGGGTATTTCTGAAGCTTTCTTT.

The V call is TRBV14, the J call TRBJ2-1, with D maybe TRBD2 (6 bases). The CDR3 runs 16 residues. Germline assignment: CDR1 SGHDN and CDR2 FVKESK. The germline V and J ends were trimmed by 1 base and 5 bases, with 15 bases remaining between them. The CDR3 DNA is TGTGCCAGCAGCCAAGCTGGGGACTGGACCAACAATGAGCAGTTCTTC. Translation gives CASSQAGDWTNNEQFF.

The chain joins TRBV18 to TRBJ2-5; 13 nucleotides agree with TRBD2. The CDR3 consists of 18 residues. The J segment lost 4 bases and the V segment lost 2 bases, leaving 10 bases of the junction unmatched. CDR1 and CDR2 (germline): KGHSH, LQKENI. CDR3 in DNA: TGTGCCAGCTCACCATCGGCCTCGGGACTAGCGGGATTAGAGACCCAGTACTTC. It codes for CASSPSASGLAGLETQYF.

J is TRBJ1-2 and V is TRBV30, with a tentative D call TRBD1 (6 bases). This CDR3 has 14 residues. Trimming took 4 bases from V and 4 from J, leaving 16 bases between them. The germline V gene has CDR1 GTSNPN and CDR2 SVGIG (reference sequence). CDR3 protein: CAWTLKGDFYGYTF. CDR3 coding DNA: TGTGCCTGGACCCTAAAGGGGGATTTCTATGGCTACACCTTC.

About this clone: One base away lies a much larger clone, so this may be a sequencing read error. The chain links TRBV27 to TRBJ2-5; 9 nucleotides align to TRBD1. Germline values: CDR1 MNHEY, CDR2 SMNVEV (reference sequence). V shed 1 base and J 8 bases; nucleotides not matched to a gene: 2. The CDR3 covers 13 residues. In DNA form, the CDR3 reads TGTGCCAGCAGTTTATGGACAGGGGATACCCAGTACTTC. It is translated as CASSLWTGDTQYF.

This chain joins TRBV27 and TRBJ2-4, with 7 bases identical to TRBD1. V was clipped by 6 bases and J by 4 bases; unmatched bases: 6. The CDR3 extends over 14 amino acids. Germline values: CDR1 MNHEY, CDR2 SMNVEV (reference sequence). The CDR3 loop is CASSAIQGKNIQYF. The CDR3 DNA reads TGTGCCAGCAGCGCAATACAGGGGAAAAACATTCAGTACTTC.

The rearrangement uses TRBV27 and TRBJ1-1; unclear D gene. The CDR3 totals 13 residues. Germline CDR1 reads MNHEY; CDR2 reads SMNVEV (reference sequence). V was shortened by 6 bases and J by 1 base, with 9 bases between the two germline ends. The CDR3 nucleotides are TGTGCCAGCAGGATAAACAAGAACACTGAAGCTTTCTTT. It codes for CASRINKNTEAFF.

The chain is built from TRBV7-2 and TRBJ2-1; 10 positions agree with TRBD2. Looked up from germline, CDR1 is SGHTA and CDR2 is FQGNSA. This CDR3 is built from 15 residues. V shed 4 bases and J 7 bases; nucleotides not matched to a gene: 7. The CDR3 region has the DNA TGTGCCAGCAGCTCGACTAGCGGGTTAGGGAATGAGCAGTTCTTC. This codes for CASSSTSGLGNEQFF.